This TCR beta chain emerged from a study of blood T cell repertoires in COVID-19. Whole-study context: The United States, Italy and Spain supplied acute and convalescent COVID-19 samples.

CDR3 length equals 13 residues. Germline CDR1 and CDR2: MNHEY and SVGAGI. V dropped 7 bases and J dropped 6 bases, with 16 bases sitting between them. Those who participated ranged in age from about 18 to 95 years and resided in under 25 US areas. Each participant's cohort was designated according to participant-reported clinical history. Per the original data handling: Reference gene primer amplification yielded estimated nucleated cell counts. The data were produced by immunoSEQ multiplex PCR, yet TCRdb's version contains in-frame clones alone and is incomplete. V and J calls and clone size are those listed in that table; D and trimming were worked out from the DNA. The sample lists roughly 400,000 clones, 80% to 90% occurring once.

The receptor was isolated from a young man who had recovered from COVID-19. The source material was PBMCs or T cells enriched from blood (not recorded which). V and J are TRBV6-5 and TRBJ2-7, with D possibly TRBD2 on 5 matching bases. The CDR3 coding sequence is TGTGCCAGCACCCAAGGAGCGGCTGGCGAGCAGTACTTC. It specifies CASTQGAAGEQYF.